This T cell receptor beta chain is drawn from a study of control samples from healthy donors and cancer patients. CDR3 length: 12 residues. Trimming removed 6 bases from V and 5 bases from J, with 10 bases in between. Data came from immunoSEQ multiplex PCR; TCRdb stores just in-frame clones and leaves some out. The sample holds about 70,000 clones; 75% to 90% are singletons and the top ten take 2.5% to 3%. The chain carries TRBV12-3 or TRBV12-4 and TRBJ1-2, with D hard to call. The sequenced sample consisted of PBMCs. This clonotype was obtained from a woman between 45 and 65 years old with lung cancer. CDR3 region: CASSPRGYGYTF. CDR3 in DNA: TGTGCCAGCAGCCCGAGAGGGTATGGCTACACCTTC.